Listed below are T cell receptor beta chains from one sample, sequenced in a study of blood T cells in healthy people across ages. TCRdb reprocessed the 5' RACE reads with MiXCR, giving one entry per CDR3 protein. The table records approximately 1.5 million distinct CDR3 sequences, roughly a third of them present only once. Sequencing used blood. The receptors stem from a woman in her twenties or thirties in good health. The CDR3 runs from the conserved cysteine through the conserved F or W. The D gene is left open where the match is weak. Size is stated for part of the rows, as once, few or many counts, or as a class when the clone is expanded.

d_gene | j_gene | abundance | v_gene | CDR3nt | CDR3aa
. | TRBJ2-7 | many | TRBV12-3/TRBV12-4 | TGTGCCAGCAGTTTATCTAGGACAGCAGCCTACGAGCAGTACTTC | CASSLSRTAAYEQYF
TRBD2 | TRBJ2-5 | . | TRBV12-3/TRBV12-4 | TGTGCCAGCGCCCGGGGGGGCCTTAAAGAGACCCAGTACTTC | CASARGGLKETQYF
TRBD1 | TRBJ1-2 | few | TRBV12-3/TRBV12-4 | TGTGCCAGCAGTTTAGACACAGGGGGGTTGAGGGGCTACACCTTC | CASSLDTGGLRGYTF
. | TRBJ2-5 | few | TRBV6-6 | TGTGCCAGCAGCCGCCCCGGGACCGCACTCCAAGAGACCCAGTACTTC | CASSRPGTALQETQYF
TRBD1 | TRBJ2-6 | few | TRBV9 | TGTGCCAGCAGCTTCAACGACAGGGGGCTAGATCTAGTGGCCAACGTCCTGACTTTC | CASSFNDRGLDLVANVLTF
TRBD2 | TRBJ2-1 | few | TRBV20-1 | TGCAGTGCTAGCGGGAGGCTCGTAGAGCGGGTGGTCGATGAGCAGTTCTTC | CSASGRLVERVVDEQFF
. | TRBJ2-3 | few | TRBV20-1 | TGCAGTGCTAGATACCAGGATACGCAGTATTTT | CSARYQDTQYF
TRBD2 | TRBJ2-7 | few | TRBV20-1 | TGCAGTGCTAATGACGATCTAGCGGGGTACGAGCAGTACTTC | CSANDDLAGYEQYF
TRBD2 | TRBJ2-3 | . | TRBV7-9 | TGTGCCAGCAGCTTTTACCTAGCGGGGAGCACAGATACGCAGTATTTT | CASSFYLAGSTDTQYF
. | TRBJ1-2 | . | TRBV30 | TGTGCCTGGAACCTACCGGGGAGGAAGGGATCGGTTGGCTACACCTTC | CAWNLPGRKGSVGYTF
. | TRBJ2-3 | . | TRBV10-1 | TGCGCCAGCAGTGAGTCGGGAGCGGAGCTCACAGATACGCAGTATTTT | CASSESGAELTDTQYF
. | TRBJ2-3 | few | TRBV9 | TGTGCCAGCAGCCTGGCCCTCACGGGGGGCCAAGCAGATACGCAGTATTTT | CASSLALTGGQADTQYF
TRBD1 | TRBJ1-4 | many | TRBV27 | TGTGCCAGCAGCAGCCTCGGGACAGGGAACGAAAAACTGTTTTTT | CASSSLGTGNEKLFF
. | TRBJ2-3 | . | TRBV12-3/TRBV12-4 | TGTGCCAGCAGTCCAGGACTGGCTCATACGCAGTATTTT | CASSPGLAHTQYF
TRBD2 | TRBJ2-3 | few | TRBV28 | TGTGCCAGCAGTCCCCTGGGACTAGCGGATGCAGATACGCAGTATTTT | CASSPLGLADADTQYF
. | TRBJ2-3 | . | TRBV27 | TGTGCCAGCAGTTTACAGGCCCTTAGCACAGATACGCAGTATTTT | CASSLQALSTDTQYF
TRBD1 | TRBJ2-3 | . | TRBV14 | TGTGCCAGCAGCCACCGGGACAGGGGGCCTAGCACAGATACGCAGTATTTT | CASSHRDRGPSTDTQYF
TRBD2 | TRBJ2-1 | few | TRBV20-1 | TGCAGTGCAGCTAGCGGGGTAGACTACAATGAGCAGTTCTTC | CSAASGVDYNEQFF
. | TRBJ2-7 | . | TRBV9 | TGTGCCAGCAGCGCACCCGAAGGGGGGTACGAGCAGTACTTC | CASSAPEGGYEQYF
. | TRBJ2-7 | . | TRBV27 | TGTGCCAGCAGTTTGCTCGGGGCCAGCTCCTACGAGCAGTACTTC | CASSLLGASSYEQYF
. | TRBJ2-1 | many | TRBV12-3/TRBV12-4 | TGTGCCAGCAGATTATCTACGGAGTACAATGAGCAGTTCTTC | CASRLSTEYNEQFF
. | TRBJ2-4 | . | TRBV6-1 | TGTGCCAGCAGTGGCCCGAGGGAAATCAAAAACATTCAGTACTTC | CASSGPREIKNIQYF
. | TRBJ2-1 | . | TRBV3-1 | TGTGCCAGCAGCCAAGGTAGGACAGCAAATGAGCAGTTCTTC | CASSQGRTANEQFF
. | TRBJ2-1 | . | TRBV5-1 | TGCGCCAGCAACAGGGTTAGCTACAATGAGCGGTTCTTC | CASNRVSYNERFF
TRBD1 | TRBJ2-1 | few | TRBV25-1 | TGTGCCAGCGCCCTCCCCGGGACAGGGCCCGTGGGGCAGTTCTTC | CASALPGTGPVGQFF
. | TRBJ1-5 | . | TRBV25-1 | TGTGCCAGCAGTGACTCGCGGACGCTGGGTCAGCCCCAGCATTTT | CASSDSRTLGQPQHF
. | TRBJ1-2 | . | TRBV5-1 | TGCGCCAGCAGCTTGGGTGACGAGTCGGGAGGCTACACCTTC | CASSLGDESGGYTF
. | TRBJ2-5 | many | TRBV20-1 | TGCAGTGCTAGAGATGGGTTACGGAGCAGCCAAGGCCAGTACTTC | CSARDGLRSSQGQYF
TRBD1 | TRBJ1-1 | . | TRBV9 | TGTGCCAGCAGCCCACCCAGACAGGGCAGTATGAACACTGAAGCTTTCTTT | CASSPPRQGSMNTEAFF
TRBD2 | TRBJ2-4 | . | TRBV5-6 | TGTGCCAGCAGTCGCGGGGGGGCCAAAAACATTCAGTACTTC | CASSRGGAKNIQYF
. | TRBJ2-7 | . | TRBV12-5 | TGTGCTAGTGGTTTGGTACAGAACAGCTACGAGCAGTACTTC | CASGLVQNSYEQYF
. | TRBJ1-2 | . | TRBV7-9 | TGTACCAGCAGCTTAGCAGGGCCCTATGGCTACACCTTC | CTSSLAGPYGYTF
. | TRBJ2-7 | . | TRBV6-5 | TGTGCCAGCAGTTACTTGCAGGGTGGCGAGCAGTACTTC | CASSYLQGGEQYF
TRBD2 | TRBJ2-1 | . | TRBV7-2 | TGTGCCAGCAGCACTACTGGGGAGGGGATCATCAGCTCCTACAATGAGCAGTTCTTC | CASSTTGEGIISSYNEQFF
. | TRBJ2-3 | few | TRBV2 | TGTGCCACCAGCCCGGACAGTAGCACAGATACGCAGTATTTT | CATSPDSSTDTQYF
TRBD2 | TRBJ2-3 | . | TRBV27 | TGTGCCAGCAGCCCTGGGACTAGCGGGAGAGGATCAGATACGCAGTATTTT | CASSPGTSGRGSDTQYF
. | TRBJ2-1 | . | TRBV6-1 | TGTGCCAGCAGTGAAGATGAGCGTGAGAATGAGCAGTTCTTC | CASSEDERENEQFF
. | TRBJ1-2 | few | TRBV12-3/TRBV12-4 | TGTGCCAGCAGCCCCGAAGGGTTGGGCTATGGCTACACCTTC | CASSPEGLGYGYTF
TRBD1 | TRBJ2-1 | . | TRBV25-1 | TGTGCCAGCAGTCCTCCCGGGACAGGGAAGAATGAGCAGTTCTTC | CASSPPGTGKNEQFF
TRBD2 | TRBJ2-1 | few | TRBV29-1 | TGCAGCGTTGTCCGCGGGAGGGCAAGTGAGCAGTTCTTC | CSVVRGRASEQFF
TRBD2 | TRBJ2-1 | . | TRBV5-6 | TGTGCCAGCAGCTTGGAAGGGTCTAGCGGTTACACTGAGCAGTTCTTC | CASSLEGSSGYTEQFF
. | TRBJ2-5 | few | TRBV25-1 | TGTGCCAGCATCCTACTCGGCAGGCAGCAAGAGACCCAGTACTTC | CASILLGRQQETQYF
. | TRBJ2-5 | few | TRBV27 | TGTGCCAGCAGGGTCGCAGGTGGGCCCGGAAGTAAAGAGACCCAGTACTTC | CASRVAGGPGSKETQYF
. | TRBJ2-7 | once | TRBV18 | TGTGCCAGCTCACCGCCGGGACCGTTCTCCTACGAGCAGTACTTC | CASSPPGPFSYEQYF
. | TRBJ1-1 | . | TRBV28 | TGTGCCAGCAGTTTTAGTACCAGGGGTGGCACTGAAGCTTTCTTT | CASSFSTRGGTEAFF
TRBD2 | TRBJ2-7 | few | TRBV7-9 | TGTGCCAGCAGCCCCCGGACTAGCGGGAGGTCCTACGAGCAGTACTTC | CASSPRTSGRSYEQYF
. | TRBJ1-2 | . | TRBV7-6 | TGTGCCAGCAGCCCCGGGCCCAATGGGGATGGCTACACCTTC | CASSPGPNGDGYTF
. | TRBJ2-1 | . | TRBV12-3/TRBV12-4 | TGTGCCAGCAGTTTTTACCCACCCGCGGTCTTC | CASSFYPPAVF